This TCR beta chain stems from a study of shared clonotypes between healthy human individuals. Turning to the study itself: Each donor had three CD4 naive, three CD4 memory, two CD8 naive and one CD8 memory plate.

Clones were sequenced by immunoSEQ multiplex PCR, and TCRdb holds only the in-frame ones, with some missing. The sample carries roughly 2 million clones, just under 95% recorded once. CD8 cells regarded as naive lacked CD45RO, were positively chosen for CCR7, and omitted terminally differentiated effector memory CD45RA+ cells. Among the donors, all were Caucasian adults who lived in Nashville, Tennessee. Study results and limitations: Several donors showed sharing of approximately 5% of naive CD4 clonotypes. Rarefaction indicated that sorted-subset sequencing remained incomplete although depth was large.

Trimming removed 0 bases from V and 4 bases from J; junction bases left unmatched: 5. The CDR3 is 15 amino acids. CDR1 and CDR2 from the germline V gene are SGHRS and YFSETQ. For this clone: Its antigen is as yet unknown.

The J gene is TRBJ1-2, the V gene TRBV5-1; 8 bases align to TRBD1. This TCR was sampled from a man between 18 and 35 years old in good health. The sample consisted of naive CD8+ T cells sorted from blood. CDR3 loop: CASSLVSGGAYGYTF. The CDR3 DNA is TGCGCCAGCAGCTTGGTATCAGGGGGCGCCTATGGCTACACCTTC.